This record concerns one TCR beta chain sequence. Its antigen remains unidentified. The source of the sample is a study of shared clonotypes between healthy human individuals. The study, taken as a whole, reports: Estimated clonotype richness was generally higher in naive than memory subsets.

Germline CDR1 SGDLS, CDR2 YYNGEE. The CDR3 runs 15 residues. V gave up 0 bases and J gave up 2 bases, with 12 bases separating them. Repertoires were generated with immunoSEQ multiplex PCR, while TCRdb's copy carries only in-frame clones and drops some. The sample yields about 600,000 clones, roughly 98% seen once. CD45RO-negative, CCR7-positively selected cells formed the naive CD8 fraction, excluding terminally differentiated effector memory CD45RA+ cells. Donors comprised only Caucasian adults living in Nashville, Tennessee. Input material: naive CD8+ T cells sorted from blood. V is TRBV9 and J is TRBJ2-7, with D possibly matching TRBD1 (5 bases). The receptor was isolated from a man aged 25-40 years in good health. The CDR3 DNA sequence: TGTGCCAGCAGCGTAGGGCAGGGTGGCGCCTACGAGCAGTACTTC. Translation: CASSVGQGGAYEQYF.